Following are 15 T cell receptor beta chains from one sample sequenced in a study of technical replicates of blood from four donors (dated by TCRdb to 2016 to 2017). The method behind the library was the immunoSEQ multiplex PCR assay. This immuneACCESS table, as held by TCRdb, lists in-frame sequences with V and J called but not all clones. Of the missing ones, under half trace to an unresolved V gene in checked studies; the others have no known cause. Here the sample has tens of thousands of clones; approximately 94% occur a single time. Of the sample, around 0.25% falls within the top ten clones. The source material was T cells isolated from PBMCs. The receptors derive from a human donor in good health.

This sequence joins TRBV28 and TRBJ2-1; 7 bases fit TRBD1. V dropped 3 bases and J dropped 11; count of bases not matched to a gene: 7. CDR3 length: 13 residues. Per the germline V gene, CDR1 is MDHEN and CDR2 is SYDVKM. CDR3 DNA: TGTGCCAGCAGTTTCGGACAGGCTTTGAAGCAGTTCTTC. Its protein product is CASSFGQALKQFF.

V and J are TRBV18 and TRBJ2-2; 9 bases agree with TRBD1. Per the germline V gene, CDR1 is KGHSH and CDR2 is LQKENI. V gave up 6 bases and J gave up 6 bases; unmatched junction bases: 8. CDR3 length equals 15 residues. The CDR3 DNA follows: TGTGCCAGCTCGCTCGGACAGGGGATCTCCGGGGAGCTGTTTTTT. It encodes CASSLGQGISGELFF.

J is TRBJ1-1 and V is TRBV2, with 8 positions matching TRBD1. V lost 6 bases, J lost 6 bases, and 9 bases stayed unmatched. The germline V gene has CDR1 SNHLY and CDR2 FYNNEI. The CDR3 covers 14 residues. The CDR3 region has the DNA TGTGCCAGCAGCAATGACAGGGGAACCGCTGAAGCTTTCTTT. This gives the protein CASSNDRGTAEAFF.

This sequence joins TRBV10-2 and TRBJ2-7, with a weak D call TRBD2 (5 bases). Germline loops: CDR1 WSHSY, CDR2 SAAADI. The CDR3 sequence is 16 residues long. Between the trimmed V and J ends, which lost 7 bases and 0 bases, there was a span of 19 bases. CDR3 loop: CASNEESGLTSYEQYF. Written as DNA, the CDR3 is TGCGCCAGCAACGAAGAGTCCGGACTCACCTCCTACGAGCAGTACTTC.

V usage is TRBV6-5 and J usage is TRBJ2-1, with 7 bases matching TRBD2. V shed 6 bases and J 8 bases; nucleotides not matched to a gene: 13. Germline CDR1 and CDR2: MNHEY and SVGAGI. The CDR3 totals 15 residues. As DNA, the CDR3 is TGTGCCAGCAGGTCCACGAATTGGGGGAGGGATGAGCAGTTCTTC. Its translation is CASRSTNWGRDEQFF.

The chain uses TRBV9 and TRBJ1-2, with 8 bases aligning to TRBD1. The V segment lost 4 bases and the J segment 6 bases; nucleotides outside the gene matches: 11. Germline lookup yields CDR1 SGDLS and CDR2 YYNGEE. This CDR3 contains 15 residues. Written as DNA, the CDR3 is TGTGCCAGCAGCTCACCCCCAGGGGGCCCAGATGGCTACACCTTC. It translates to CASSSPPGGPDGYTF.

The rearrangement joins TRBV6-4 to TRBJ2-3; weak D call: TRBD1 (6 bases). CDR1 and CDR2 from the germline V gene are MRHNA and SNTAGT. This CDR3 has 14 amino acids. V gave up 6 bases and J gave up 4 bases, with 14 bases separating them. CDR3 in amino acids: CASSQGSGADTQYF. For the CDR3, the DNA is TGTGCCAGCAGCCAGGGGAGTGGGGCAGATACGCAGTATTTT.

Only a few counts were recorded for this clone. Here the CDR3 reads CASSPQGQGGGYTF. The DNA for the CDR3 is TGTGCCAGCAGCCCCCAGGGACAGGGCGGTGGCTACACCTTC. J is TRBJ1-2 and V is TRBV6-5, with 9 bases lining up with TRBD1. This CDR3 region has 14 residues. After removal of 6 bases from V and 7 bases from J, the junction contained 9 bases not matched to a gene. Germline CDR1 and CDR2: MNHEY and SVGAGI.

This clone turned up a few times. The chain is built from TRBV7-4 and TRBJ1-2, with D possibly being TRBD1 (5 bases). CDR3 length: 16 residues. V was trimmed by 0 bases and J by 4 bases, leaving 15 bases between them. CDR1 is SGHVT, CDR2 SQSDAQ, per germline. The CDR3 nucleotides read TGTGCCAGCAGCTTAGCGCTTACAGGAACTGCCTATGGCTACACCTTC. Residues: CASSLALTGTAYGYTF. The full variable domain, its missing parts supplied by reference TRBV7-4 and TRBJ1-2, is GAGVSQSPRYKVAKRGRDVALRCDSISGHVTLYWYRQTLGQGSEVLTYSQSDAQRDKSGRPSGRFSAERPERSVSTLKIQRTEQGDSAVYLCASSLALTGTAYGYTFGSGTRLTVV.

The rearrangement joins TRBV4-2 to TRBJ2-1; maybe TRBD1 (5 bases). This CDR3 region has 17 residues. Deletions cut 0 bases from V and 3 bases from J, with 15 bases between. Germline lookup yields CDR1 LGHNA and CDR2 YNFKEQ. CDR3 bases: TGTGCCAGCAGCCAAGATTTGGGGCAAACTGTCTACAATGAGCAGTTCTTC. Protein sequence: CASSQDLGQTVYNEQFF.

The V and J genes are TRBV18 and TRBJ1-1, with D uncertain. V was clipped by 2 bases and J by 4 bases, with 8 bases between them. The CDR3 sequence is 13 residues long. The germline gives CDR1 KGHSH, CDR2 LQKENI. For the CDR3, the DNA is TGTGCCAGCTCACCAGGCGGGAGCACTGAAGCTTTCTTT. Its translation: CASSPGGSTEAFF.

This clone was recorded only once. V and J are TRBV7-9 and TRBJ2-2; no firm D call. The CDR3 has 15 amino acids. The germline CDR1 and CDR2 sequences are SEHNR and FQNEAQ (reference sequence). Trimming cost V 5 bases and J 0 bases, with 10 bases left between them. The CDR3 loop is CASSPLTTNTGELFF. The CDR3 bases are TGTGCCAGCAGCCCTCTCACTACGAACACCGGGGAGCTGTTTTTT.

The chain has TRBV6-6 and TRBJ2-5; maybe TRBD2 (5 bases). V lost 5 bases and J 4 bases, leaving 17 bases between the germline ends. Germline CDR1 reads MNHNY; CDR2 reads SVGAGI (reference sequence). The CDR3 is made up of 15 amino acids. CDR3 sequence reads: CASSRAGSTGETQYF. In DNA form, the CDR3 reads TGTGCCAGCAGTCGGGCTGGGAGTACCGGAGAGACCCAGTACTTC.

This clone was seen only once. Relative to the germline gene, one junction end is altered; a read error may explain this. The rearrangement joins TRBV5-1 to TRBJ2-2, with 9 bases that match TRBD1. CDR3 length: 15 amino acids. Germline lookup yields CDR1 SGHRS and CDR2 YFSETQ. Here the CDR3 reads CASSLGTGYTGELFF. CDR3 coding DNA: TGCGCCAGCAGTTTGGGGACAGGGTACACCGGGGAGCTGTTTTTT.

This sequence joins TRBV2 and TRBJ1-5; 9 nucleotides agree with TRBD1. Per germline, CDR1 SNHLY and CDR2 FYNNEI. With V trimmed by 4 bases and J by 5 bases, 0 bases remained unmatched. The CDR3 is 13 amino acids. Here the CDR3 DNA reads TGTGCCAGCAGTGGACAGGGGGATCAGCCCCAGCATTTT. The encoded protein is CASSGQGDQPQHF.